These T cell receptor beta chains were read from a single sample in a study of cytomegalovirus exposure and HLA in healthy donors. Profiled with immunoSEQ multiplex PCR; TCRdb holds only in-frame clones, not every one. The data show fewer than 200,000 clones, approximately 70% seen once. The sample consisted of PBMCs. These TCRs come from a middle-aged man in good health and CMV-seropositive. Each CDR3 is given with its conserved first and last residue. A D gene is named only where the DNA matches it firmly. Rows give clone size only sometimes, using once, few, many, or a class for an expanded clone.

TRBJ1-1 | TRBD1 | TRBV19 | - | TGTGCCAGTACGAAAGGGGGCCCTAGGACTGAAGCTTTCTTT | CASTKGGPRTEAFF
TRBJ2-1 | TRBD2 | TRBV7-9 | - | TGTGCCAGCTCGCTAGCGGGAACCTACAATGAGCAGTTCTTC | CASSLAGTYNEQFF
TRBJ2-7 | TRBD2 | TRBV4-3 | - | TGCGCCAGCAGCCTTGGGACTACCTACGAGCAGTACTTC | CASSLGTTYEQYF
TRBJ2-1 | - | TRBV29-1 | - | TGCAGCGTTGAAGACGGGACACCGTCTCACAATGAGCAGTTCTTC | CSVEDGTPSHNEQFF
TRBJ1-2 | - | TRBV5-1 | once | TGCGCCAGCAGCTTGGACGGGGGGAATTTCTATGGCTACACCTTC | CASSLDGGNFYGYTF
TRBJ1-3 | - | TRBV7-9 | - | TGTGCCAGCCACCAAACAACTGGAAACACCATATATTTT | CASHQTTGNTIYF
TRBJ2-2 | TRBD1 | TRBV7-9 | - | TGTGCCAGCACCTTAGCAGGGGGCTCCACCGGGGAGCTGTTTTTT | CASTLAGGSTGELFF
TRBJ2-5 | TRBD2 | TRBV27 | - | TGTGCCAGCGGGACTAGCGGGGAAGAGACCCAGTACTTC | CASGTSGEETQYF
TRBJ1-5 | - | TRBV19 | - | TGTGCCAGTACCCCGGTCCTAACTAGCAATCAGCCCCAGCATTTT | CASTPVLTSNQPQHF
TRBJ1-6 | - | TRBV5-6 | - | TGTGCCAGCAGTTACGGGGGGTTCTCCTATAATTCACCCCTCCACTTT | CASSYGGFSYNSPLHF
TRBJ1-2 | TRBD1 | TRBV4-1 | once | TGCGCCAGCAGCCACAGCCCCGACAGGGAACGAAGCTATGGCTACACCTTC | CASSHSPDRERSYGYTF
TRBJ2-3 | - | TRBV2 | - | TGTGCCAGCAGTTCAACAGATACGCAGTATTTT | CASSSTDTQYF
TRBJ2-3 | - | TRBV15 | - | TGTGCCACCAGCACCGGTAGGACTGGCACAGATACGCAGTATTTT | CATSTGRTGTDTQYF
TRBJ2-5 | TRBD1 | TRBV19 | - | TGTGCCAGTAGTCTGGCAGGGGGAGAGACCCAGTACTTC | CASSLAGGETQYF
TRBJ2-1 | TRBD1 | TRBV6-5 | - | TGTGCCAGCAGTTGGGGGCTGGGACAGGGGGCTGAGCAGTTCTTC | CASSWGLGQGAEQFF
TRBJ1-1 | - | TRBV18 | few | TGTGCCAGCTCGCCTCAGGGTAGCATGAACACTGAAGCTTTCTTT | CASSPQGSMNTEAFF
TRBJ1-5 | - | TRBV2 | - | TGTGCCAGCAGTGGACAGACGCGCAATCAGCCCCAGCATTTT | CASSGQTRNQPQHF
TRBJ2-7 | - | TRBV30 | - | TGTGCCTGGAGTGTGTCGCGCTACGAGCAGTACTTC | CAWSVSRYEQYF
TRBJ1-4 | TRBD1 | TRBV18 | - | TGTGCCAGCTCACGAATCCGGGACAGAAATGAAAAACTGTTTTTT | CASSRIRDRNEKLFF
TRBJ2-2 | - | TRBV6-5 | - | TGTGCCAGCAGCCCGAGGGTCATCACCGGGGAGCTGTTTTTT | CASSPRVITGELFF
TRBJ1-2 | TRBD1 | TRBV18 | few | TGTGCCAGCTCACCACAAGGACAGGGGAATGGCTACACCTTC | CASSPQGQGNGYTF
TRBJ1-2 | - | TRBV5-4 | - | TGTGCCAGCAGCCCCAATGAGGATGGCTACACCTTC | CASSPNEDGYTF
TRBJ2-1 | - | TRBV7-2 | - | TGTGCCAGCAGCCTGGACCGCGGGGTCCGTGAGCAGTTCTTC | CASSLDRGVREQFF
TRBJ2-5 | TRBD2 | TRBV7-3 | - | TGTGCCAGCAGCTTAAGGGGGGGGACCCAGTACTTC | CASSLRGGTQYF
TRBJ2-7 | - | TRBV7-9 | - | TGTGCCAGCAGCCCCCACTACGAGCAGTACTTC | CASSPHYEQYF
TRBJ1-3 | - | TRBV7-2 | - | TGTGCCAGCAGCCCGGGAGGGCCCTCTGGAAACACCATATATTTT | CASSPGGPSGNTIYF
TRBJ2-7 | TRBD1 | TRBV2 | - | TGTGCCAGCAGTGAGCTACAGGGGATCTACGAGCAGTACTTC | CASSELQGIYEQYF
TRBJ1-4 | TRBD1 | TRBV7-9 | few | TGTGCCAGCAGCTCACGGACAGGGGGGAATGAAAAACTGTTTTTT | CASSSRTGGNEKLFF
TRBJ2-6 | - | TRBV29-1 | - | TGCAGCGTTGGGGAGATTGCAGGGGTCCCTTCTGGGGCCAACGTCCTGACTTTC | CSVGEIAGVPSGANVLTF
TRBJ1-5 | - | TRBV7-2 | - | TGTGCCAGCAGTTTCCCAGGGGGCAATCAGCCCCAGCATTTT | CASSFPGGNQPQHF
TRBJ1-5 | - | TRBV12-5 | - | TGTGCTAGTGGTTTTGGGACACTAGAGCCCCAGCATTTT | CASGFGTLEPQHF
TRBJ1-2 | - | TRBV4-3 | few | TGCGCCAGCAGCCAAGAAAGAGGCCCTGGCTACACCTTC | CASSQERGPGYTF
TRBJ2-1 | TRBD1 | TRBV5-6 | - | TGTGCCAGCAGCCTAGCTTCCGGGACAGGGCCCAATGAGCAGTTCTTC | CASSLASGTGPNEQFF
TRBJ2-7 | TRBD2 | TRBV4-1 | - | TGCGCCAGCAGCCAATTAGGCGGGGGGTCCCTCCCCTACGAGCAGTACTTC | CASSQLGGGSLPYEQYF
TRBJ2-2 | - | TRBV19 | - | TGTGCCAGTAGTATAGAGGGGCACACCGGGGAGCTGTTTTTT | CASSIEGHTGELFF
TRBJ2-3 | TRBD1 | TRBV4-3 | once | TGCGCCAGCAGCCAAGTTCGGACAGGGGATTACACAGATACGCAGTATTTT | CASSQVRTGDYTDTQYF
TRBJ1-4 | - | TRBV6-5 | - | TGTGCCAGCAGTTACTCGGGCAGGGGTAATGAAAAACTGTTTTTT | CASSYSGRGNEKLFF
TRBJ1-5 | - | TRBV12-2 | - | TGTGCAAGTCGCTTAGTGTTCTCCGAGACAGGGACGGATCAGCCCCAGCATTTT | CASRLVFSETGTDQPQHF
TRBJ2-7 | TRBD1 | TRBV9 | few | TGTGCCAGCGGCCGGGACAGGGGGCTTGACGAGCAGTACTTC | CASGRDRGLDEQYF
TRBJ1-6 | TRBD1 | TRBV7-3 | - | TGTGCCAGCAGCTTGGGGGACAGGGATAATTCACCCCTCCACTTT | CASSLGDRDNSPLHF
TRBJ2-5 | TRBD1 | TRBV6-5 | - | TGTGCCAGCAGTCCAGGGGGCCGGGAGACCCAGTACTTC | CASSPGGRETQYF
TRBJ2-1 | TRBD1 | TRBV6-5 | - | TGTGCCAGCAGTTACACAGGGGCGAGAGTTGACAATGAGCAGTTCTTC | CASSYTGARVDNEQFF
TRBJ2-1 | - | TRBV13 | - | TGTGCCAGCAGCTTAGTCGGGTCCCTCGTTGGGTACAATGAGCAGTTCTTC | CASSLVGSLVGYNEQFF
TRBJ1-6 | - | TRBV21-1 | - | TGTGCCAGCAGCGCACCCAAGACGGGGTCACCCCTCCACTTT | CASSAPKTGSPLHF
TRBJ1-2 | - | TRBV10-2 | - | TGCGCCAGCAGTGAAGACAGGCTTGGCTACACCTTC | CASSEDRLGYTF
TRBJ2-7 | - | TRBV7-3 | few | TGTGCCAGCGAAAGACAGTTACACTCGGACGAGCAGTACTTC | CASERQLHSDEQYF
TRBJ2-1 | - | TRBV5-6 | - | TGTGCCAGCAGCTTGTCGGGGGTTATTCTTATCGGTGAGCAGTTCTTC | CASSLSGVILIGEQFF
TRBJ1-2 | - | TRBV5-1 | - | TGCGCCAGCAGCCCCGAGTCGGACTATGGCTACACCTTC | CASSPESDYGYTF
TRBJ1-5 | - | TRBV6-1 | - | TGTGCCAGCATTAAGCATAATAGCAATCAGCCCCAGCATTTT | CASIKHNSNQPQHF
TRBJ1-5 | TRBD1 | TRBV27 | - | TGTGCCAGCAGTCCCTTGACAGGGGACGGCAATCAGCCCCAGCATTTT | CASSPLTGDGNQPQHF
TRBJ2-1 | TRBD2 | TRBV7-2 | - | TGTGCCAGCAGCTTAGAGCGGGGGGGGCCGGGTAATGAGCAGTTCTTC | CASSLERGGPGNEQFF
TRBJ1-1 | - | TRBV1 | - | TGCACCAGCCCCCCCCCTGGGCGGGCCAACACTGAAGCTTTCTTT | CTSPPPGRANTEAFF
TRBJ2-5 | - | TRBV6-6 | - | TGTGCCAGCATCGGGGTCGGACTTCATCGGGGAGAGACCCAGTACTTC | CASIGVGLHRGETQYF
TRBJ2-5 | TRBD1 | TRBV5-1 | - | TGCGCCAGCAGCAGCCCGGGACAGGGGGCTAGTGAGGAGACCCAGTACTTC | CASSSPGQGASEETQYF
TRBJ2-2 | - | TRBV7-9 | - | TGTGCCAGCAGCTTAGGAGTGGCAGGCTGTGAGCTGTTTTTT | CASSLGVAGCELFF
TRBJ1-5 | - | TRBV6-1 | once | TGTGCCAGCAGCCTCAGTGGGCATCAGCCCCAGCATTTT | CASSLSGHQPQHF
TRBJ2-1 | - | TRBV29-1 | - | TGCAGCCTACGACAGGTGACCGAGCAGTTCTTC | CSLRQVTEQFF